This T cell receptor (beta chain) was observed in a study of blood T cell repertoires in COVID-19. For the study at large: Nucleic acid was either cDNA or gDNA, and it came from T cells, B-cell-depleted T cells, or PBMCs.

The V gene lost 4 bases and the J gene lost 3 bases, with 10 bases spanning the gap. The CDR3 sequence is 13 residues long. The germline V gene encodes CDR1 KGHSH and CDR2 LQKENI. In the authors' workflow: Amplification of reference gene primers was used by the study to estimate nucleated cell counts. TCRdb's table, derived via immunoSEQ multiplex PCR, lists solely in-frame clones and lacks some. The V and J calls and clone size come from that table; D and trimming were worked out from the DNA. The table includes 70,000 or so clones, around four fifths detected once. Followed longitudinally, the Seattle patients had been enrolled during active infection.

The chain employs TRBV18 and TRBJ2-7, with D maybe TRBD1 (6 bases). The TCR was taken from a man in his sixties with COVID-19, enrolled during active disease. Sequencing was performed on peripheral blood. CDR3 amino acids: CASSLGHGYEQYF. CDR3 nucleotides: TGTGCCAGCTCACTGGGACACGGCTACGAGCAGTACTTC.